The present TCR beta chain was sequenced within a study of cytomegalovirus exposure and HLA in healthy donors. Clones were read by immunoSEQ multiplex PCR, and TCRdb kept only the in-frame ones, dropping some. The sample yields some 130,000 clones, approximately 82% seen once. Losses at the gene ends were 6 bases for V and 7 bases for J; bases not matched to a gene: 8. From germline, CDR1 is MNHEY and CDR2 SMNVEV (reference sequence). CDR3 size: 14 residues. Sequencing used PBMCs. This sequence was found in a man in his thirties or forties in good health and CMV-seropositive. J is TRBJ1-1 and V is TRBV27; 10 bases are a match to TRBD1. This CDR3 reads CASRQTGGIGEAFF. As DNA, the CDR3 is TGTGCCAGCAGGCAGACAGGGGGCATCGGTGAAGCTTTCTTT.